One sample yielded the 23 T cell receptor beta chains listed below, sequenced in a study of blood T cells in healthy people across ages. Through a sample-barcoded 5' primer and a J-beta primer mix, a second PCR was run for roughly 6 to 12 cycles. In TCRdb, the 5' RACE reads were re-called with MiXCR into one record per CDR3 protein. The sample includes hundreds of thousands of distinct CDR3 sequences, under 25% of them seen just once. The sequenced sample consisted of blood. The receptors stem from a man in his sixties or seventies in good health.

This chain links TRBV24-1 with TRBJ2-3; 8 nucleotides line up with TRBD1. This CDR3 has 14 amino acids. V lost 4 bases to trimming and J lost 7 bases; unmatched junction nucleotides: 6. Germline CDR1 is KGHDR and CDR2 is SFDVKD. CDR3 loop: CATSERTGRNTQYF. DNA for the CDR3: TGTGCCACCAGTGAGAGGACAGGGCGGAATACGCAGTATTTT.

The chain employs TRBV3-1 and TRBJ1-6, with 11 bases that match TRBD1. The V gene end was trimmed by 1 base and the J gene end by 9 bases; junction bases not matched to a gene: 2. The CDR3 spans 15 residues. Germline V gene data show CDR1 as LGHDT and CDR2 as YNNKEL (reference sequence). Here the CDR3 DNA reads TGTGCCAGCAGCCAAGCCGGGACAGGGGGTTCACCCCTCCACTTT. Translating it yields CASSQAGTGGSPLHF.

The chain recombines TRBV20-1 with TRBJ2-5, with D perhaps TRBD2 (6 bases). The last part of the DNA fits TRBJ2-7 better; the J call may be wrong. The length of the CDR3 is 12 residues. CDR1 and CDR2 (germline): DFQATT, SNEGSKA (reference sequence). This chain's CDR3 is CSAEGTRYEQYF. CDR3 nucleotide sequence: TGCAGTGCTGAGGGGACTCGCTACGAGCAGTACTTC.

This clonotype was seen a handful of times. The chain carries TRBV2 and TRBJ1-4; 7 nucleotides line up with TRBD1. The length of the CDR3 is 15 residues. The germline gives CDR1 SNHLY, CDR2 FYNNEI. V lost 6 bases to trimming and J lost 0 bases; unmatched junction nucleotides: 4. The CDR3: CASRRQGSTNEKLFF. Here the CDR3 DNA reads TGTGCCAGCAGGAGACAGGGCTCAACTAATGAAAAACTGTTTTTT. Filled out from reference TRBV2 and TRBJ1-4, the complete variable domain reads EPEVTQTPSHQVTQMGQEVILRCVPISNHLYFYWYRQILGQKVEFLVSFYNNEISEKSEIFDDQFSVERPDGSNFTLKIRSTKLEDSAMYFCASRRQGSTNEKLFFGSGTQLSVL.

This clonotype turned up a few times. The CDR3: CASSFRDFGEQYF. The DNA for the CDR3 is TGTGCCAGCAGCTTCCGGGACTTCGGGGAGCAGTACTTC. V is TRBV7-2 and J is TRBJ2-7; maybe TRBD2 (6 bases). Looked up from germline, CDR1 is SGHTA and CDR2 is FQGNSA. The CDR3 spans 13 residues. Trimming cost V 3 bases and J 7 bases, with 13 bases left between them.

This clonotype showed up just a few times. This chain connects TRBV30 to TRBJ2-1, with 11 bases lining up with TRBD2. Germline-derived CDR1 and CDR2 are GTSNPN and SVGIG (reference sequence). With V trimmed by 8 bases and J by 0 bases, 6 bases remained unmatched. The CDR3 loop spans 15 amino acids. The CDR3 DNA is TGTGCCACCTCTAGCGGGAGGAGCTCCTACAATGAGCAGTTCTTC. Residues: CATSSGRSSYNEQFF.

Concerning this clonotype: This may stem from a read error, because a much larger clone lies one nucleotide away. J is TRBJ2-4 and V is TRBV28, with TRBD2 matching 10 bases. This CDR3 comprises 15 residues. The germline V gene encodes CDR1 MDHEN and CDR2 SYDVKM. Here the CDR3 DNA reads TGTGGCAGCAGTTGGACTAGCGGAGCCAAAAACATTCAGTACTTC. It is translated as CGSSWTSGAKNIQYF.

This clonotype was seen only once. The J gene is TRBJ2-1, the V gene TRBV10-3; 9 bases are shared with TRBD2. V lost 0 bases to trimming and J lost 2 bases; unmatched junction nucleotides: 5. CDR3 length: 17 amino acids. Looked up from germline, CDR1 is ENHRY and CDR2 is SYGVKD. The CDR3 loop is CAISESRLAGTYNEQFF. CDR3 DNA: TGTGCCATCAGTGAGTCAAGGCTAGCGGGAACCTACAATGAGCAGTTCTTC.

The table lists this clonotype with a few counts. The V call is TRBV6-5, the J call TRBJ2-1; 13 nucleotides line up with TRBD2. V shed 0 bases, J shed 4 bases, and the junction held 3 bases outside the gene matches. In germline, CDR1 is MNHEY, CDR2 SVGAGI. This CDR3 region has 17 residues. The CDR3 nucleotides are TGTGCCAGCAGTTACTCGAAGACTAGCGGGGGGTACAATGAGCAGTTCTTC. Translated, it gives CASSYSKTSGGYNEQFF.

The V gene is TRBV7-2, the J gene TRBJ2-1; 16 positions agree with TRBD2. Trimming took 4 bases from V and 8 from J; bases not matched to a gene: 8. CDR3 size: 17 residues. Germline CDR1 and CDR2: SGHTA and FQGNSA. The CDR3: CASSSPGLAGGPHEQFF. For the CDR3, the DNA is TGTGCCAGCAGCTCGCCGGGACTAGCGGGAGGGCCCCATGAGCAGTTCTTC.

The V gene is TRBV5-5, the J gene TRBJ2-5, with 7 positions matching TRBD2. V dropped 2 bases and J dropped 4; count of bases not matched to a gene: 8. CDR1 and CDR2 (germline): SGHKS, YYEKEE (reference sequence). CDR3 size: 15 residues. The CDR3 DNA reads as TGTGCCAGCAGCTTAATGGGAGGGCCCGGAGAGACCCAGTACTTC. Protein sequence: CASSLMGGPGETQYF. Using reference TRBV5-5 and TRBJ2-5 for the parts outside the CDR3, the full variable domain is DAGVTQSPTHLIKTRGQQVTLRCSPISGHKSVSWYQQVLGQGPQFIFQYYEKEERGRGNFPDRFSARQFPNYSSELNVNALLLGDSALYLCASSLMGGPGETQYFGPGTRLLVL.

There are a few counts of this clonotype. Written as DNA, the CDR3 is TGTGCCAGCAAAAGCCGGGACAAACATTCCTATGGCTACACCTTC. It yields the protein CASKSRDKHSYGYTF. V and J are TRBV2 and TRBJ1-2; a weak D match, TRBD1 (6 bases). Germline V gives CDR1 SNHLY, CDR2 FYNNEI. Trimming pared 7 bases from V and 4 bases from J, leaving 19 bases between. The length of the CDR3 is 15 residues.

In regard to this clonotype: Mismatch with germline at one junction end may stem from a read error. V is TRBV5-1 and J is TRBJ2-5, with D possibly matching TRBD2 (5 bases). Germline V gives CDR1 SGHRS, CDR2 YFSETQ. The CDR3 totals 14 residues. The CDR3 DNA reads TGCGCCAGCAGCCTTTCGGGATTCCAAGGGACCCAGTACTTC. Its translation is CASSLSGFQGTQYF.

This clonotype was seen a handful of times. The CDR3 region has the DNA TGTGCCAGCAGATTACTAAGAGCGGGGGGCACAGATACGCAGTATTTT. Translating gives CASRLLRAGGTDTQYF. J is TRBJ2-3 and V is TRBV6-5, with 8 positions matching TRBD2. This CDR3 has 16 amino acids. Germline values: CDR1 MNHEY, CDR2 SVGAGI. V was clipped by 6 bases and J by 1 base; unmatched bases: 9.

This clonotype has just one count. V usage is TRBV3-1 and J usage is TRBJ1-3; 7 bases agree with TRBD1. The CDR3 is 14 amino acids. CDR1 is LGHDT and CDR2 is YNNKEL in the germline V gene (reference sequence). With 0 bases clipped from V and 8 bases from J, the junction kept 4 bases outside the gene matches. The CDR3 DNA follows: TGTGCCAGCAGCCAAGATCGGCAGGGGGACACCATATATTTT. Residues: CASSQDRQGDTIYF.

This sequence joins TRBV6-6 and TRBJ2-3, with D hard to call. V shed 0 bases and J shed 2 bases, with 9 bases lying between them. The CDR3 is made up of 15 amino acids. Germline V lookup: CDR1 MNHNY, CDR2 SVGAGI (reference sequence). The CDR3 DNA sequence: TGTGCCAGCAGTTACTCGATTCTGGTCACAGATACGCAGTATTTT. Protein: CASSYSILVTDTQYF.

The chain uses TRBV18 and TRBJ1-4; the D gene is possibly TRBD1 (5 bases). The V end lost 3 bases, the J end lost 7 bases, and 12 bases lay between the germline ends. Germline CDR1 and CDR2: KGHSH and LQKENI. The CDR3 is 14 residues long. This CDR3 reads CASSPGPRGEKLFF. The CDR3, as DNA: TGTGCCAGCTCACCGGGACCTAGGGGTGAAAAACTGTTTTTT.

The rearrangement links TRBV25-1 to TRBJ1-4; 8 bases align to TRBD1. Germline-derived CDR1 and CDR2 are MGHDK and SYGVNS. This CDR3 comprises 14 residues. V lost 6 bases to trimming and J lost 14 bases; unmatched junction nucleotides: 14. The CDR3 nucleotides read TGTGCCAGCAGCGCCTCAGGGGGCGGATCGTACCTGTTTTTT. This encodes CASSASGGGSYLFF.

The CDR3 region is CASSTTSLGTDTQYF. The CDR3 DNA reads as TGCGCCAGCAGCACAACTAGTTTGGGCACAGATACGCAGTATTTT. This chain links TRBV5-1 with TRBJ2-3, with D tentatively TRBD2 (5 bases). V dropped 4 bases and J dropped 1 base, with 13 bases sitting between them. CDR3 length: 15 amino acids. Germline V CDR1 and CDR2: SGHRS, YFSETQ.

The V gene is TRBV11-2, the J gene TRBJ2-5; TRBD1 matches at 9 bases. This CDR3 is 19 amino acids long. J lost 1 base, V lost 4 bases, and 16 bases had no gene match. Germline V gives CDR1 SGHAT, CDR2 FQNNGV. CDR3: CASSSPQTGTGLTQETQYF. The CDR3 DNA follows: TGTGCCAGCAGCTCCCCTCAAACCGGGACAGGGCTTACCCAAGAGACCCAGTACTTC. Full variable domain (remainder filled in from reference TRBV11-2 and TRBJ2-5): EAGVAQSPRYKIIEKRQSVAFWCNPISGHATLYWYQQILGQGPKLLIQFQNNGVVDDSQLPKDRFSAERLKGVDSTLKIQPAKLEDSAVYLCASSSPQTGTGLTQETQYFGPGTRLLVL.

This clonotype was detected a few times. This rearrangement joins TRBV5-5 to TRBJ2-7; maybe TRBD1 (6 bases). V was pared by 1 base and J by 2 bases, with 13 bases between. The germline gives CDR1 SGHKS, CDR2 YYEKEE (reference sequence). The CDR3 contains 15 residues. Here the CDR3 DNA reads TGTGCCAGCAGCTTGCCAGGGACAAGCACCTACGAGCAGTACTTC. This codes for CASSLPGTSTYEQYF.

The chain employs TRBV4-3 and TRBJ2-7; 9 bases fit TRBD2. The CDR3 is 15 amino acids. The V segment lost 3 bases and the J segment 1 base; nucleotides outside the gene matches: 4. The germline gives CDR1 LGHNA, CDR2 YSLEER. CDR3 nucleotide sequence: TGCGCCAGCAGCCAGGAGACTAGCGGTTCCTACGAGCAGTACTTC. It specifies CASSQETSGSYEQYF.

The chain has TRBV20-1 and TRBJ1-5, with D perhaps matching TRBD1 (6 bases). Trimming took 5 bases from V and 4 from J, leaving 15 bases between them. Per the germline V gene, CDR1 is DFQATT and CDR2 is SNEGSKA (reference sequence). This CDR3 contains 14 residues. The CDR3 DNA reads as TGCAGTGCTTCCTCCGTGGACAGAAATCAGCCCCAGCATTTT. Amino acids: CSASSVDRNQPQHF.